Below, 6 T cell receptor beta chains from the same sample are listed, as sequenced in a study of identical twins. TCRdb recomputed calls from the 5' RACE reads with MiXCR, one row per CDR3 protein. Here the sample spans roughly 500,000 distinct CDR3 sequences, around 20% being singletons. These sequences were also reported in another study, on T cells expressing NK-cell markers.

The sequenced sample consisted of CD4+ T cells sorted from blood. The receptors shown here come from a woman between 18 and 29 years old in good health.

This clonotype was counted a few times. The chain carries TRBV25-1 and TRBJ2-1; D might be TRBD1 or TRBD2, each matching 5 bases. With 3 bases removed from V and 8 bases from J, the gap between germline ends came to 14 bases. The CDR3 extends over 14 amino acids. Germline-derived CDR1 and CDR2 are MGHDK and SYGVNS. CDR3 sequence (DNA): TGTGCCAGCAGTGAGCAGGGACCTTGGCATGAGCAGTTCTTC. Protein: CASSEQGPWHEQFF. The whole variable domain, remainder taken from reference TRBV25-1 and TRBJ2-1, is EADIYQTPRYLVIGTGKKITLECSQTMGHDKMYWYQQDPGMELHLIHYSYGVNSTEKGDLSSESTVSRIRTEHFPLTLESARPSHTSQYLCASSEQGPWHEQFFGPGTRLTVL.

This clonotype was detected a few times. V and J are TRBV12-5 and TRBJ1-6; the D gene is possibly TRBD1 (5 bases). This CDR3 comprises 15 residues. V lost 6 bases, J lost 10 bases, and 19 bases lay in between. Germline lookup yields CDR1 LGHNT and CDR2 FRNRAP. The CDR3 sequence: CASGPTGPLGSPLHF. CDR3 DNA sequence: TGTGCTAGTGGCCCGACGGGGCCCTTAGGGTCACCCCTCCACTTT. The full variable domain, in which reference TRBV12-5 and TRBJ1-6 provide the parts outside the CDR3, is DARVTQTPRHKVTEMGQEVTMRCQPILGHNTVFWYRQTMMQGLELLAYFRNRAPLDDSGMPKDRFSAEMPDATLATLKIQPSEPRDSAVYFCASGPTGPLGSPLHFGNGTRLTVT.

This sequence joins TRBV12-3 or TRBV12-4 and TRBJ1-2; D is possibly TRBD1 (5 bases). With 6 bases removed from V and 7 bases from J, the gap between germline ends came to 15 bases. The CDR3 spans 13 residues. CDR3: CASSPPGGIGYTF. The CDR3 region has the DNA TGTGCCAGCAGCCCTCCCGGGGGGATTGGCTACACCTTC.

This clonotype was seen only a few times. This chain uses TRBV2 with TRBJ2-1; TRBD2 is a possible D gene (6 bases). The germline V and J ends were trimmed by 4 bases and 4 bases, with 14 bases remaining between them. Germline V gene lookup returns CDR1 SNHLY and CDR2 FYNNEI. This CDR3 comprises 15 residues. The CDR3 is CASSASLASYNEQFF. DNA for the CDR3: TGTGCCAGCAGTGCTAGTCTAGCGTCGTACAATGAGCAGTTCTTC.

The chain uses TRBV29-1 and TRBJ2-3; D is possibly TRBD1 (5 bases). Germline V CDR1 and CDR2: SQVTM, ANQGSEA. This CDR3 comprises 14 residues. V was cut by 7 bases and J by 2 bases, with 16 bases left in between. The CDR3 DNA is TGCAGCGGTCAACAGGCCTGGCCCACAGATACGCAGTATTTT. It yields the protein CSGQQAWPTDTQYF.

This clonotype was picked up a small number of times. The chain uses TRBV2 and TRBJ2-1; TRBD2 agrees at 12 bases. CDR1 is SNHLY, CDR2 FYNNEI, per germline. J lost 4 bases, V lost 4 bases, and 2 bases had no gene match. CDR3 size: 15 residues. CDR3 sequence (DNA): TGTGCCAGCAGTGTCCTAGCGGGAGGGTACAATGAGCAGTTCTTC. Protein sequence: CASSVLAGGYNEQFF. Filled out from reference TRBV2 and TRBJ2-1, the complete variable domain reads EPEVTQTPSHQVTQMGQEVILRCVPISNHLYFYWYRQILGQKVEFLVSFYNNEISEKSEIFDDQFSVERPDGSNFTLKIRSTKLEDSAMYFCASSVLAGGYNEQFFGPGTRLTVL.